The 26 T cell receptor beta chains below all came from one sample that was sequenced in a study of breast tumors, draining lymph nodes, adjacent tissues. TCRdb re-called the multiplex PCR reads through MiXCR, storing one row per CDR3 protein. The table lists more than 80,000 distinct CDR3 sequences, under 40% of them singletons. Samples came from axillary lymph nodes draining the breast cancer. Input material: axillary lymph node tissue. Receptors were obtained from a female donor with breast cancer. Some clones in this sample may be carry-over from other donors' samples.

With respect to this clonotype: The germline gene is not matched at one end of the junction; a read error may be the cause. The chain carries TRBV20-1 and TRBJ2-7, with 8 bases fitting TRBD2. Germline assignment: CDR1 DFQATT and CDR2 SNEGSKA (reference sequence). The CDR3 is 14 amino acids. In DNA form, the CDR3 reads TGCAGTGCTAGAAAACTAGCGGTAGCCTCCGAGCAGCACTTC. Amino acids: CSARKLAVASEQHF.

This clonotype was recorded at least ten times. The chain is built from TRBV3-1 and TRBJ2-7; D ambiguous. This CDR3 is built from 13 residues. Germline V gives CDR1 LGHDT, CDR2 YNNKEL (reference sequence). V gave up 1 base and J gave up 2 bases, with 6 bases separating them. This chain's CDR3 is CASSQGAPYEQYF. CDR3 in DNA: TGTGCCAGCAGCCAAGGGGCTCCCTACGAGCAGTACTTC.

Points on this clonotype: A much larger clone lies a single base off, so this may be a read error. The J gene is TRBJ2-2, the V gene TRBV2; TRBD1 agrees at 8 bases. The J call could be wrong; TRBJ1-1 is a better fit for the DNA end. The germline V gene encodes CDR1 SNHLY and CDR2 FYNNEI. CDR3 size: 15 residues. The CDR3 loop is CASSPARGQRAEAFF. The CDR3 coding sequence is TGTGCCAGCAGCCCCGCCAGGGGGCAGAGAGCTGAAGCTTTCTTT.

In its sample, this clonotype was seen a few times. The V and J genes are TRBV7-3 and TRBJ2-5; possibly TRBD1 for D (6 bases). V lost 5 bases, J lost 2 bases, and 30 bases lay in between. Germline loops: CDR1 SGHTA, CDR2 FQGTGA. The CDR3 is 20 amino acids. Written as DNA, the CDR3 is TGTGCCAGCAGCCCATTCGCCCGGACAGAAGGCGGCCTTCAGCAAGAGACCCAGTACTTC. Residues: CASSPFARTEGGLQQETQYF.

This clonotype was recorded many times. The CDR3 nucleotides are TGTGCCAGCAGCTACAGAAGGGAGGGGAACACTGAAGCTTTCTTT. Translation: CASSYRREGNTEAFF. This chain uses TRBV12-3 or TRBV12-4 with TRBJ1-1; no clear D gene. The CDR3 covers 15 residues. Trimming shortened V by 6 bases and J by 1 base, and 15 bases separated the two germline ends.

This clonotype was detected many times. This chain links TRBV18 with TRBJ1-2, with TRBD1 identical over 8 bases. Germline V gives CDR1 KGHSH, CDR2 LQKENI. The CDR3 consists of 14 residues. With V trimmed by 4 bases and J by 6 bases, 7 bases remained unmatched. CDR3 sequence reads: CASSLQQGQDGYTF. The CDR3 DNA is TGTGCCAGCTCACTCCAACAGGGACAGGATGGCTACACCTTC.

As concerns this clonotype: Germline and junction disagree at one end, which may indicate a read error. J is TRBJ1-2 and V is TRBV30; the D is unclear. Germline CDR1 is GTSNPN and CDR2 is SVGIG (reference sequence). The CDR3 has 12 amino acids. In DNA form, the CDR3 reads TGTGCCTGGAGTGGTACAGTGTATGGCAACACCTTC. Translating it yields CAWSGTVYGNTF.

In regard to this clonotype: The DNA is left out, because the CDR3 cannot be placed on it with certainty; the CDR3 is given as TCRdb lists it. This chain uses TRBV12-3 or TRBV12-4 with TRBJ1-6. The length of the CDR3 is 23 amino acids, counting both ends. Here the CDR3 reads CASSFYICSASEQRGSYNSPLHF.

Ten or more counts support this clonotype. The V and J genes are TRBV27 and TRBJ2-7, with D possibly TRBD2 on 6 matching bases. The CDR3 loop spans 15 amino acids. Germline CDR1 is MNHEY and CDR2 is SMNVEV (reference sequence). Trimming took off 2 bases at V and 7 bases at J, with 18 bases between the two ends. The CDR3 bases are TGTGCCAGCAGTTTAACAGGAGGGCTCTCTGAGGAGCAGTACTTC. It encodes CASSLTGGLSEEQYF.

Of note for this clonotype: The junction differs from germline at one of its ends, possibly a read error. CDR3 nucleotides: TGTGCTAGCAGCTTAGGAGGGGATAGCTCCTACAATGAGCAGCTCTTC. As protein: CASSLGGDSSYNEQLF. The chain employs TRBV7-3 and TRBJ2-1; weak D call: TRBD2 (6 bases). The CDR3 consists of 16 residues. CDR1 is SGHTA and CDR2 is FQGTGA in the germline V gene.

Worth noting for this clonotype: A much larger clonotype is one base distant, so this may be a read error. A read error is likely, as this CDR3 ends without the conserved phenylalanine or tryptophan. The DNA is omitted, as the CDR3 cannot be located on it reliably, and the CDR3 follows TCRdb's listing. The chain couples TRBV7-9 to TRBJ1-2; TRBD1 is the table's D call, not checked against the DNA. The CDR3 spans 15 amino acids, including both terminal residues. The germline gives CDR1 SEHNR, CDR2 FQNEAQ (reference sequence). The CDR3 reads CASSLNNHREDGYPL.

This clonotype was recorded many times. The CDR3, as DNA: TGTGCCAGCAGTTACTCGGGGGATAATTCACCCCTCCACTTT. The encoded protein is CASSYSGDNSPLHF. The chain carries TRBV6-6 and TRBJ1-6; D is perhaps TRBD1 (5 bases). Germline V gene lookup returns CDR1 MNHNY and CDR2 SVGAGI (reference sequence). V lost 0 bases, J lost 5 bases, and 5 bases lay in between. CDR3 length: 14 amino acids.

A word on this clonotype: Sequence at one end of the junction differs from germline and may be a read error. This chain uses TRBV6-5 with TRBJ1-1; D gene unclear. This CDR3 spans 13 amino acids. Looked up from germline, CDR1 is MNHEY and CDR2 is SVGAGI. In DNA, the CDR3 is TGTGCCAGCAGTCACTCCTATGGCACTGAAGCTTTCTTT. This sequence encodes CASSHSYGTEAFF.

The chain recombines TRBV2 with TRBJ2-7, with D perhaps TRBD1 (6 bases). CDR3 size: 12 residues. Trimming removed 2 bases at V and 11 bases at J, with 13 bases between. Germline V gives CDR1 SNHLY, CDR2 FYNNEI. CDR3 in DNA: TGTGCCAGCAGTGAACTCAGACAGGCCAAGTACTTC. This translates into CASSELRQAKYF.

The chain links TRBV29-1 to TRBJ2-7; D unclear. Germline V gene sequence: CDR1 SQVTM, CDR2 ANQGSEA. The CDR3 is made up of 13 amino acids. Trimming left V 0 bases short and J 2 bases short, with 8 bases between. DNA for the CDR3: TGCAGCGTTGAAGACGGTTATACCTACGAGCAGTACTTC. Protein: CSVEDGYTYEQYF.

This clonotype was observed many times. The gene calls are TRBV19 and TRBJ1-5; no clear D gene. CDR3 size: 12 residues. Deletions cut 6 bases from V and 5 bases from J, with 8 bases between. The germline CDR1 and CDR2 sequences are LNHDA and SQIVND (reference sequence). The CDR3 DNA reads TGTGCCAGTAGGTGGGGAGATCAGCCCCAGCATTTT. Translation gives CASRWGDQPQHF.

This clonotype was counted at least ten times. This chain links TRBV19 with TRBJ1-5, with D maybe TRBD1 (5 bases). The CDR3 length is 12 residues. V was trimmed by 4 bases and J by 4 bases, leaving 5 bases between them. From germline, CDR1 is LNHDA and CDR2 SQIVND (reference sequence). CDR3 in amino acids: CASSRGNQPQHF. The CDR3, as DNA: TGTGCCAGTAGTAGGGGGAATCAGCCCCAGCATTTT.

In the case of this clonotype: The junction departs from germline at one end; a sequencing error may be responsible. The chain combines TRBV20-1 with TRBJ2-7; D uncertain. This CDR3 region has 11 residues. Germline V lookup: CDR1 DFQATT, CDR2 SNEGSKA (reference sequence). The CDR3 sequence: CSAMFLYEQSF. The CDR3 nucleotides are TGCAGTGCTATGTTTCTCTACGAGCAGTCCTTC.

This clonotype was detected only a few times. The chain recombines TRBV6-6 with TRBJ1-4; weak D call: TRBD1 (5 bases). The CDR3 spans 15 residues. V was shortened by 5 bases and J by 1 base, with 11 bases between the two germline ends. Germline CDR1 and CDR2: MNHNY and SVGAGI (reference sequence). CDR3 DNA sequence: TGTGCCAGCAGTCCCGACAGCCGAACTAATGAAAAACTGTTTTTT. It translates to CASSPDSRTNEKLFF.

The sample holds many counts of this clonotype. The genes are TRBV20-1 and TRBJ2-5, with 12 nucleotides matching TRBD2. This CDR3 has 15 residues. Germline-derived CDR1 and CDR2 are DFQATT and SNEGSKA (reference sequence). V shed 6 bases and J 5 bases; nucleotides not matched to a gene: 10. The CDR3 nucleotides are TGCAGTGCAAATGGACTAGCGGGGCGGGAGGAGACCCAGTACTTC. Its protein is CSANGLAGREETQYF.

This clonotype was picked up one time. The DNA for the CDR3 is TGTGCCAGCAGCTTACAAACAGGCGGAAACACCATATATTTT. As protein: CASSLQTGGNTIYF. V usage is TRBV7-8 and J usage is TRBJ1-3; the D gene is possibly TRBD1 (5 bases). V shed 2 bases and J shed 4 bases, with 9 bases lying between them. Germline CDR1 SGHVS, CDR2 FQNEAQ. The CDR3 sequence is 14 residues long.

This clonotype was counted only a few times. One base away lies a much larger clone, so this may be a sequencing read error. V usage is TRBV11-3 and J usage is TRBJ2-5; D is ambiguous. CDR3 length equals 14 residues. Germline loops: CDR1 SGHNT, CDR2 YENEEA. V was pared by 0 bases and J by 5 bases, with 10 bases between. The CDR3 loop reads CASSLDGRPETQYF. Written as DNA, the CDR3 is TGTGCCAGCAGCTTAGATGGGCGGCCGGAGACCCAGTACTTC.

This clonotype was found many times. This chain links TRBV20-1 with TRBJ1-5; D is uncertain. V was pared by 1 base and J by 1 base, with 8 bases between. CDR1 is DFQATT, CDR2 SNEGSKA, per germline (reference sequence). The CDR3 has 14 amino acids. CDR3 nucleotides: TGCAGTGCTAGAGTGGGTGGCAGCAATCAGCCCCAGCATTTT. Encoded protein: CSARVGGSNQPQHF.

This clonotype came up many times. The gene calls are TRBV2 and TRBJ1-5; 9 positions agree with TRBD1. Germline CDR1 SNHLY, CDR2 FYNNEI. The length of the CDR3 is 15 residues. J gave up 9 bases and V 2 bases, and 8 bases lay outside the gene matches. The CDR3: CASSELGQGILPQHF. CDR3 coding DNA: TGTGCCAGCAGTGAATTGGGACAGGGTATATTGCCCCAGCATTTT.

This clonotype appeared many times. The V call is TRBV9, the J call TRBJ2-2, with 10 bases lining up with TRBD2. Germline CDR1 is SGDLS and CDR2 is YYNGEE. The junction had 15 bases not matched to a gene; V was cut back by 4 bases and J by 6 bases. The CDR3 consists of 18 residues. The CDR3 coding sequence is TGTGCCAGCAGCTCACGCCCGCTAGCGGGAGTTCAAGCCGGGGAGCTGTTTTTT. Protein: CASSSRPLAGVQAGELFF. Using reference TRBV9 and TRBJ2-2 for the parts outside the CDR3, the full variable domain is DSGVTQTPKHLITATGQRVTLRCSPRSGDLSVYWYQQSLDQGLQFLIQYYNGEERAKGNILERFSAQQFPDLHSELNLSSLELGDSALYFCASSSRPLAGVQAGELFFGEGSRLTVL.

This clonotype was seen at least ten times. The chain links TRBV28 to TRBJ1-2; TRBD1 matches 7 bases. The CDR3 is made up of 15 amino acids. Looked up from germline, CDR1 is MDHEN and CDR2 is SYDVKM. V dropped 2 bases and J dropped 3; count of bases not matched to a gene: 6. The CDR3 bases are TGTGCCAGCAGTTTACATACAGGGGCAGACTATGGCTACACCTTC. This codes for CASSLHTGADYGYTF.